The 2 T cell receptor beta chains in this list originate from one sample, sequenced in a study of blood T cell repertoires in COVID-19. Assay used: immunoSEQ multiplex PCR; TCRdb lists only in-frame clones, some missing. Of about 180,000 clones listed, 65% to 90% were seen once; the top ten hold less than 2%. Source material: peripheral blood. The receptors shown here come from a human donor in a cohort sampled during active COVID-19.

In regard to this clone: Different DNA sequences within this sample yield the same CDR3. This chain joins TRBV7-3 and TRBJ2-6; perhaps TRBD1 as D (5 bases). The CDR3 consists of 15 residues. Germline loops: CDR1 SGHTA, CDR2 FQGTGA. The germline V and J ends were trimmed by 2 bases and 0 bases, with 5 bases remaining between them. CDR3 amino acids: CASSLDSSGANVLTF. The CDR3 DNA sequence: TGTGCCAGCAGCTTAGACAGCTCTGGGGCCAACGTCCTGACTTTC.

The genes are TRBV9 and TRBJ1-3; the match to TRBD1 covers 7 bases. Germline V CDR1 and CDR2: SGDLS, YYNGEE. V gave up 3 bases and J gave up 4 bases; unmatched junction bases: 7. This CDR3 is 15 amino acids long. For the CDR3, the DNA is TGTGCCAGCAGCGCCCTAGGGGACAGCGGAAACACCATATATTTT. It encodes CASSALGDSGNTIYF.